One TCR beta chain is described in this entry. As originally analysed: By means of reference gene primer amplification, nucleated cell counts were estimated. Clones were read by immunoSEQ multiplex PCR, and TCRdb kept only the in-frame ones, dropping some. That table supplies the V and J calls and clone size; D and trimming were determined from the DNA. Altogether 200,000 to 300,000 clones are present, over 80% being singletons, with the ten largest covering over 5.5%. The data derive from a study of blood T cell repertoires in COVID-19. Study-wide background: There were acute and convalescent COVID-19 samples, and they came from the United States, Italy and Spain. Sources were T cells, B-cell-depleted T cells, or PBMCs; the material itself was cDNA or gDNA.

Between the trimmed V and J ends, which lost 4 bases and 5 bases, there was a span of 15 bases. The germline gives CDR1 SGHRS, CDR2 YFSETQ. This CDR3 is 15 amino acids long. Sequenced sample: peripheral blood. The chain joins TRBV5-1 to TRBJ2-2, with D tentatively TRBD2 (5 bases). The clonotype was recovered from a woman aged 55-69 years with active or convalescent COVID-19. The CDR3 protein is CASSLGPGSTGELFF. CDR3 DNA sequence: TGCGCCAGCAGCCTGGGTCCGGGGAGTACCGGGGAGCTGTTTTTT.